Only a few counts were recorded for the clone carrying this T cell receptor delta chain. This likely came from a read error, as a far larger clone is one base away. Additional DNA sequences in this sample encode the identical CDR3. The entry originates in a study of gamma-delta T cells after stem cell transplantation. TCRdb reanalyzed the RT-PCR reads using CATT. This repertoire shows roughly 500 delta-chain clones, less than 1.5% found once; its top ten account for about 40%. The germline gives CDR1 GEAIGNYY, CDR2 EKD. This CDR3 has 21 amino acids. The genes are TRDV2 and TRDJ1; D perhaps matches TRDD3 (6 bases). This TCR was sampled from a human donor. It is not recorded whose cells these are; they may come from a transplant donor. Sequencing used gamma-delta T cells. In DNA, the CDR3 is TGTGCCTGCGACATGGTGTCGTCCAATCGGGATGGGGGCTTGTACACCGATAAACTCATCTTT. Protein product: CACDMVSSNRDGGLYTDKLIF.